The present entry profiles one T cell receptor beta chain with its context. TCRdb re-called the RACE reads through MiXCR, storing one row per CDR3 protein. The sample has about 350,000 distinct CDR3 sequences, around 5.5% seen once. This sample stems from a study of human T cells and chemical hapten exposure. The time point denotes: pre-sensitization, week 0. The treatment: therapeutic diphenylcyclopropenone sensitization with weekly scalp DPC. Sequenced here: whole blood, sampled in connection with sensitization to the hapten diphenylcyclopropenone (DPC). This receptor was obtained from a woman aged 18-29 years with alopecia areata. Some clones in this sample may be carry-over from other donors' samples.

The CDR3 nucleotides read TGTGCCAGCAGCTCCCAAACGACAGGGGTGAATGGCTACACCTTC. The encoded protein is CASSSQTTGVNGYTF. The chain recombines TRBV5-5 with TRBJ1-2; 8 bases agree with TRBD1. Germline V gene data show CDR1 as SGHKS and CDR2 as YYEKEE (reference sequence). Germline trimming cut 3 bases from V and 6 bases from J; bases unmatched to any gene: 10. The CDR3 runs to 15 residues.